This T cell receptor beta chain stems from a study of T-cell reconstitution after alpha-beta-depleted transplantation in children. Preparation of the TCRbeta library involved a method that used unique molecular identifiers. TCRdb independently ran MiXCR on the PCR reads; one entry per CDR3 protein. The sample yields 490,000 or so distinct CDR3 sequences, around an eighth seen once. V was cut by 7 bases and J by 0 bases, with 10 bases left in between. The CDR3 covers 13 residues. The TCR originated in a human donor who donated a stem cell graft to a child with combined immunodeficiency. The chain is built from TRBV12-3 or TRBV12-4 and TRBJ2-7; D is uncertain. Sequencing used PBMCs from the stem cell graft donor, obtained from the stem cell graft. The CDR3 loop reads CASTLGDSYEQYF. Here the CDR3 DNA reads TGTGCCAGCACCCTGGGCGACTCCTACGAGCAGTACTTC.